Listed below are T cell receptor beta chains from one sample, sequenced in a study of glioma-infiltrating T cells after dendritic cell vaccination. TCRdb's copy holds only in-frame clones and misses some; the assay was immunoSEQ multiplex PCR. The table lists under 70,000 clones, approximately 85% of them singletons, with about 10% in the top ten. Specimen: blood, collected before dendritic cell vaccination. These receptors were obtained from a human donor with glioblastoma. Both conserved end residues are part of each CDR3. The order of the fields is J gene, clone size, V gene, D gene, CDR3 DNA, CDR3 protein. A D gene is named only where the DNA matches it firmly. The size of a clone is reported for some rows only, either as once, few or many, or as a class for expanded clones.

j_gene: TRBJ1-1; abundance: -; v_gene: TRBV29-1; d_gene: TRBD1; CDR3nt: TGCAGCGTTAGGACAGGGGGCGATACTGAAGCTTTCTTT; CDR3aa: CSVRTGGDTEAFF
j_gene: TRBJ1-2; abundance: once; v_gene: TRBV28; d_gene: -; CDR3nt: TGTGCCAGCAGTTTTTTTGGGGGCGCTAACTATGGCTACACCTTC; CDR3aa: CASSFFGGANYGYTF
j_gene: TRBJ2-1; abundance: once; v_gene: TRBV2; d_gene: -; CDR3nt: TGTGCCAGCGCCGGGGAGAGCTCCTACAATGAGCAGTTCTTC; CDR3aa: CASAGESSYNEQFF
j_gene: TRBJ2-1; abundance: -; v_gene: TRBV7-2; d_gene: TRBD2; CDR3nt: TGTGCCAGCAGCCTGGGGCTAGCGGGGGGTTTAAATGAGCAGTTCTTC; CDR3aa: CASSLGLAGGLNEQFF
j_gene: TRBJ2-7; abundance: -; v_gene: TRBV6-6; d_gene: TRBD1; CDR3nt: TGTGCCAGCACCGGGACAGGGGGCGAGCAGTACTTC; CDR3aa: CASTGTGGEQYF
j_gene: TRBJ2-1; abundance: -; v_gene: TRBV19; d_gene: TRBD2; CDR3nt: TGTGCCAGTTCCGGGGGGGTTTACAATGAGCAGTTCTTC; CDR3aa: CASSGGVYNEQFF
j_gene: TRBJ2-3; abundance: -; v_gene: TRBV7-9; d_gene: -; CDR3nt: TGTGCCAGCAGCTTAGCAGGGGGCACAGATACGCAGTATTTT; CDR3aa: CASSLAGGTDTQYF
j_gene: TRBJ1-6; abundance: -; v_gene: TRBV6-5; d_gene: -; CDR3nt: TGTGCCAGCAGTTACACTCGAGGAAATTCACCCCTCCACTTT; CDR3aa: CASSYTRGNSPLHF
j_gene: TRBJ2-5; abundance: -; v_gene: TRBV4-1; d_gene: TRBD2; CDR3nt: TGCGCCAGCAGACGAGGGGGTAGCGGGACCGGGGAGACCCAGTACTTC; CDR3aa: CASRRGGSGTGETQYF
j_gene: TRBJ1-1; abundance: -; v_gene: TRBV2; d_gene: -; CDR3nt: TGTGCCAGCAGTCCAACAGGTGCCCTTGAAGCTTTCTTT; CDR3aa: CASSPTGALEAFF
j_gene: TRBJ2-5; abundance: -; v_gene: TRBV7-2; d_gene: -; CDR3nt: TGTGCCAGCAGCTGGGTGGGGCTCAGAGAGACCCAGTACTTC; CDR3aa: CASSWVGLRETQYF
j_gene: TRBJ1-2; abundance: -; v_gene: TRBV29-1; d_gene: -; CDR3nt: TGCAGCGTTGCAGGGGACGGCTACACCTTC; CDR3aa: CSVAGDGYTF
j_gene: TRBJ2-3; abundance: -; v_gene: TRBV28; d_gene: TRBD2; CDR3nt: TGTGCCAGCAGTGGTAGCGGGGGGGGGTTGGATACGCAGTATTTT; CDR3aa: CASSGSGGGLDTQYF
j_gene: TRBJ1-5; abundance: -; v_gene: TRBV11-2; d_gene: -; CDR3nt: TGTGCCAGCAGCTTGTCTGGGGGGCAGCCCCAGCATTTT; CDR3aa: CASSLSGGQPQHF
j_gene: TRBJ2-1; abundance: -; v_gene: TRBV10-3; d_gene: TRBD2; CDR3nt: TGTGCCATCGGACTAGCGGGGCCGGGTGAGCAGTTCTTC; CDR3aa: CAIGLAGPGEQFF
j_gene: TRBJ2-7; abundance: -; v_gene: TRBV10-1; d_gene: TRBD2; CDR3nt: TGCGCCACCTACGGGCTAGCGGGGGGTGATTGCCCTCACTCCTACGAGCAGTACTTC; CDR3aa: CATYGLAGGDCPHSYEQYF
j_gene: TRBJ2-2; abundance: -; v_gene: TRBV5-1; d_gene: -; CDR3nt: TGCGCCAGCAGCTTGCTGGGCGATAACACCGGGGAGCTGTTTTTT; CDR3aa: CASSLLGDNTGELFF